This T cell receptor beta chain came from a study of identical twins. Study outcomes and limitations: These conclusions were based on statistical analysis (cross-sectional, not following the same donors). Invariant cells of the MAIT and iNKT types might have partly distorted the zero-insertion analyses.

TCRdb processed the 5' RACE reads anew with MiXCR; each CDR3 protein has one entry. Altogether approximately 210,000 distinct CDR3 sequences are present, over 5% being singletons, with the ten largest covering about 14%. This clonotype showed up just once. Its antigen is currently unknown. Between the trimmed V and J ends, which lost 5 bases and 3 bases, there was a span of 14 bases. Germline V gives CDR1 SEHNR, CDR2 FQNEAQ (reference sequence). CDR3 length: 14 residues. The same sample was also used in a study of T cells expressing NK-cell markers.

This sequence was found in a woman aged 18-29 years in good health. The V gene is TRBV7-9, the J gene TRBJ2-7; D is unresolved. Sample: CD8+ T cells sorted from blood. The CDR3 nucleotides are TGTGCCAGCAGCCCGGCCGCCGTCTACTACGAGCAGTACTTC. This sequence encodes CASSPAAVYYEQYF.